The present TCR beta chain was sequenced within a study of shared clonotypes between healthy human individuals. About the study: The study drew on two women and a few men aged 18 to 49 as donors.

The CDR3 runs to 11 residues. Germline V gene data show CDR1 as MDHEN and CDR2 as SYDVKM. V was shortened by 3 bases and J by 2 bases, with 1 base between the two germline ends. The sorted-subset replicate PCRs were given around 200 ng DNA, which is roughly 30,000 T cell genomes. The table came from immunoSEQ multiplex PCR; TCRdb's copy has only in-frame clones and leaves some out. Of about 2.4 million clones listed, 93% are singletons. As to this clone: This CDR3 is also generated by other DNA sequences in the sample.

This rearrangement joins TRBV28 to TRBJ1-1; D is uncertain. Sequencing was carried out using naive CD4+ T cells from PBMCs. Subset indicated: CD45RA+ positively selected. The receptor was isolated from a man younger than 30 in good health. Some clones in this sample may be carry-over from other donors' samples. The chain's CDR3 is CASSFNTEAFF. Here the CDR3 DNA reads TGTGCCAGCAGTTTTAACACTGAAGCTTTCTTT.